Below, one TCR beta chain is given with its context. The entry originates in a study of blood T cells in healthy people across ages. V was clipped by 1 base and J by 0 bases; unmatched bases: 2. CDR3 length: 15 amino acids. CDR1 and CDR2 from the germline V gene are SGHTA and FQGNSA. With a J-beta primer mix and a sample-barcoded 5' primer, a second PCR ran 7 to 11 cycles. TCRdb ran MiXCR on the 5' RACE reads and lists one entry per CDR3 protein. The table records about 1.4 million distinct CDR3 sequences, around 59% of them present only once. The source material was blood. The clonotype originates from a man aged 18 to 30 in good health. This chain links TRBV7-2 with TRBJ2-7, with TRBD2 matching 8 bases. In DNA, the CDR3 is TGTGCCAGCAGCTTAGGGGGACTAGTCTCCTACGAGCAGTACTTC. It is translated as CASSLGGLVSYEQYF.